This T cell receptor (beta chain) was identified in a study of control samples from healthy donors and cancer patients (dated by TCRdb to between 2020 and 2021). Points on this clone: The antigen this receptor binds is unknown. No base quality information exists; no much larger clone differs at one position.

CDR1 and CDR2 are drawn from the germline V gene: MDHEN, SYDVKM. Inclusive of the bounding cysteine and phenylalanine, the CDR3 is 16 residues long. Only the CDR3 DNA is retained, 48 bases long and in frame from the first base. The trim is 1 base for V and 1 base for J, with a gap of 13 bases between the germline ends. The protocol used for the library was the immunoSEQ multiplex PCR assay. This immuneACCESS table, as held by TCRdb, lists in-frame sequences with V and J called but not all clones. Of the missing ones, under half trace to an unresolved V gene in checked studies; the others have no known cause. The sample data list about 140,000 clones, and about 91% of these were observed just once. About 1.8% of the sample lies in the top ten.

The sequence is built from TRBV28 and TRBJ1-1; TRBD1 could be the D gene, as 6 bases match. The source is a man younger than 35 in good health. Sequencing was carried out using blood. Here is the DNA: TGTGCCAGCAGTTTATTTTCGGTCAGGGGGAACACTGAAGCTTTCTTT. It codes for CASSLFSVRGNTEAFF. Supplemented by the reference TRBV28 and TRBJ1-1 proteins around the CDR3, the complete variable domain is DVKVTQSSRYLVKRTGEKVFLECVQDMDHENMFWYRQDPGLGLRLIYFSYDVKMKEKGDIPEGYSVSREKKERFSLILESASTNQTSMYLCASSLFSVRGNTEAFFGQGTRLTVV.